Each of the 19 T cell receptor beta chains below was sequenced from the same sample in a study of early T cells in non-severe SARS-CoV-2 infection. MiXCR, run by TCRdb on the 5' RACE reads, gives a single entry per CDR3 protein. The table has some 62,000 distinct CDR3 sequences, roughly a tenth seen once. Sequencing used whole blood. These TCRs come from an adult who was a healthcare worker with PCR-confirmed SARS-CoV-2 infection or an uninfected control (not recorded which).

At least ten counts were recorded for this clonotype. The DNA of the CDR3 is TGTGCCAGCAGCGTCCGGGTGTTGAGCACAGATACGCAGTATTTT. This encodes CASSVRVLSTDTQYF. J is TRBJ2-3 and V is TRBV5-4; unclear D gene. There are 15 residues in the CDR3. V shed 4 bases and J shed 0 bases, with 12 bases lying between them. Germline V gene data show CDR1 as SGHNT and CDR2 as YYREEE (reference sequence).

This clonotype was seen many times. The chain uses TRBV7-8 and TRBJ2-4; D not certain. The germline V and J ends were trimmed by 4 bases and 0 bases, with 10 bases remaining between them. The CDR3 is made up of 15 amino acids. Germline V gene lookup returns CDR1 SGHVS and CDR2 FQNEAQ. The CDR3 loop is CASSSTRLAKNIQYF. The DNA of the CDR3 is TGTGCCAGCAGCTCAACACGCTTAGCCAAAAACATTCAGTACTTC.

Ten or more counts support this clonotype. The CDR3 DNA is TGTGCCAGCACCCTCAGTTCGGACTATGGCTACACCTTC. As protein: CASTLSSDYGYTF. The chain has TRBV12-3 or TRBV12-4 and TRBJ1-2; D gene ambiguous. CDR3 length: 13 residues. V lost 7 bases to trimming and J lost 3 bases, with 12 bases between them.

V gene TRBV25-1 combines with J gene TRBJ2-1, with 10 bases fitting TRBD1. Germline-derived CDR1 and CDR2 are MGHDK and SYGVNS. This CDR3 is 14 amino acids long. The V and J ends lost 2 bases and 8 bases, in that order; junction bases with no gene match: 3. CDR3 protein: CASSETGTGDEQFF. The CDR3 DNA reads TGTGCCAGCAGTGAAACCGGGACAGGGGATGAGCAGTTCTTC. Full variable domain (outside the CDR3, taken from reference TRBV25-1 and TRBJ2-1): EADIYQTPRYLVIGTGKKITLECSQTMGHDKMYWYQQDPGMELHLIHYSYGVNSTEKGDLSSESTVSRIRTEHFPLTLESARPSHTSQYLCASSETGTGDEQFFGPGTRLTVL.

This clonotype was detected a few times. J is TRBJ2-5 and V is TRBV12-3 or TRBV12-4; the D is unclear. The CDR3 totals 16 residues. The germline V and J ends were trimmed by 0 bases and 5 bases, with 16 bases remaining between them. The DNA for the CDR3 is TGTGCCAGCAGTTTAGCCGTCGGAGATAAACTGGAGACCCAGTACTTC. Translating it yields CASSLAVGDKLETQYF.

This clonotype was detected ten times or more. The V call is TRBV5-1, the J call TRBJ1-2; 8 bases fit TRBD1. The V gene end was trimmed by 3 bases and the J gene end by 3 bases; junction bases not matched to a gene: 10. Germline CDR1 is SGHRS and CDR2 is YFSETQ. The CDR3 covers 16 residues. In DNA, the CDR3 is TGCGCCAGCAGCTCGATAAGACAGGGGTGTGACTATGGCTACACCTTC. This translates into CASSSIRQGCDYGYTF.

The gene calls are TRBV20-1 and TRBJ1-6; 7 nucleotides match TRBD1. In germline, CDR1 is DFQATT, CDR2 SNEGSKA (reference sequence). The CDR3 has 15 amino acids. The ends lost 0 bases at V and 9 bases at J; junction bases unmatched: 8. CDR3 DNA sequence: TGCAGTGCTAGAGATCGCAGGGGGTATCGTTCACCCCTCCACTTT. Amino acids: CSARDRRGYRSPLHF.

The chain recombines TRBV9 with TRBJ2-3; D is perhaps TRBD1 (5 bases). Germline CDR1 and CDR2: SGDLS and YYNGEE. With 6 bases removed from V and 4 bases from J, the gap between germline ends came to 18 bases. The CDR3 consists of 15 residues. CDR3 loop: CASTRTGQYSDTQYF. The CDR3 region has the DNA TGTGCCAGCACTAGAACAGGTCAATATTCAGATACGCAGTATTTT.

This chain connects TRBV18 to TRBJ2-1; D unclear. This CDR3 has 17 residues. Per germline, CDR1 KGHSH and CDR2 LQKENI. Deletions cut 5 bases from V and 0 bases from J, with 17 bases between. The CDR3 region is CASSAYARSSSYNEQFF. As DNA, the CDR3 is TGTGCCAGCTCAGCCTACGCTCGGTCAAGCTCCTACAATGAGCAGTTCTTC.

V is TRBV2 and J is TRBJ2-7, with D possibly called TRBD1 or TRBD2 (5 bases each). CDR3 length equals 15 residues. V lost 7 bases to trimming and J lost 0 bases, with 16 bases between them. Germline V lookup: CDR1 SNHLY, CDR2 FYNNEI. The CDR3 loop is CASTKDRGSSYEQYV. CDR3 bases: TGTGCCAGCACGAAAGACAGAGGGAGCTCCTACGAGCAGTACGTC.

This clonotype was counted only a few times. The CDR3 protein is CASSQKDRASYEQYV. In DNA form, the CDR3 reads TGTGCCAGCAGCCAGAAGGACAGGGCCTCCTACGAGCAGTACGTC. The chain has TRBV3-1 and TRBJ2-7; 8 positions agree with TRBD1. The CDR3 loop spans 15 amino acids. Germline lookup yields CDR1 LGHDT and CDR2 YNNKEL (reference sequence). The ends lost 3 bases at V and 0 bases at J; junction bases unmatched: 4.

The chain's CDR3 is CASGRSNYGYTF. The CDR3 DNA reads as TGTGCCAGCGGACGGAGTAACTATGGCTACACCTTC. This chain links TRBV5-6 with TRBJ1-2; D ambiguous. V shed 7 bases and J shed 1 base, with 8 bases lying between them. This CDR3 comprises 12 residues. Germline V gene data show CDR1 as SGHDT and CDR2 as YYEEEE.

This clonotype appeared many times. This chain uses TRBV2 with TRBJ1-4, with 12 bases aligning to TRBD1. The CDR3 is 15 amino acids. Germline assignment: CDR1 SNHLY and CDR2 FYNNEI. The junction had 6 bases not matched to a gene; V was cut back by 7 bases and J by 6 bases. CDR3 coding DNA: TGTGCCAGCATGGGGACAGGGGGCGGATATGAAAAACTGTTTTTT. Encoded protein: CASMGTGGGYEKLFF.

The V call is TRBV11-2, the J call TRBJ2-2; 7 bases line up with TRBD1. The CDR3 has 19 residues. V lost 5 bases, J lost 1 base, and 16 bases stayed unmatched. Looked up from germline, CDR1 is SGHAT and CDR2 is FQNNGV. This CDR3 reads CASSQGTDQLSRNTGELFF. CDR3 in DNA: TGTGCCAGCAGCCAGGGGACAGATCAGCTGTCCCGGAACACCGGGGAGCTGTTTTTT.

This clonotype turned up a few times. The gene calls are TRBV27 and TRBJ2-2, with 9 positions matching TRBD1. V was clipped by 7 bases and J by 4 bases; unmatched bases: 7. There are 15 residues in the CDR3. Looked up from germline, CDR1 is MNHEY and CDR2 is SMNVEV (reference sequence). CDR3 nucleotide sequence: TGTGCCAGCACACAGGGGGCCTCTGGCACCGGGGAGCTGTTTTTT. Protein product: CASTQGASGTGELFF.

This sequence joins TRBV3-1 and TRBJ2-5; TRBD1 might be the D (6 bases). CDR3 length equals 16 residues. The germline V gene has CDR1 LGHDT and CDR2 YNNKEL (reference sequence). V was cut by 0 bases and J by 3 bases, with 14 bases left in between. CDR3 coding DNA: TGTGCCAGCAGCCAAGATTTGAGGGGGTACAAAGAGACCCAGTACTTC. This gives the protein CASSQDLRGYKETQYF.

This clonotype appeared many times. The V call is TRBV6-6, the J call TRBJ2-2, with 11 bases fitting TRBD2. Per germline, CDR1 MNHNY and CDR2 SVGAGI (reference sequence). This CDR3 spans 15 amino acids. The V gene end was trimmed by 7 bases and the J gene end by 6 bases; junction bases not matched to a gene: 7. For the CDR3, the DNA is TGTGCCAGCACCCAGACTAGCGGGGTCGCCGGGGAGCTGTTTTTT. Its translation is CASTQTSGVAGELFF.

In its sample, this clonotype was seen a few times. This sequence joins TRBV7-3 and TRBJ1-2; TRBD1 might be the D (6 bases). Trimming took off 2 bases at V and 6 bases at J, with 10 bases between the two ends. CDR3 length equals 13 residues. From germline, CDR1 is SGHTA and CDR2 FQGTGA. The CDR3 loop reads CASSLPGEDGYTF. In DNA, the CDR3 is TGTGCCAGCAGCTTACCAGGGGAGGATGGCTACACCTTC.

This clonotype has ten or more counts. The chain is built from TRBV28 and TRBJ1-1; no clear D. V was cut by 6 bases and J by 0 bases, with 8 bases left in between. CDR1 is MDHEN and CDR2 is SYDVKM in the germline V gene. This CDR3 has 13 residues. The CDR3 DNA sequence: TGTGCCAGCAGGGCGGGAATGAACACTGAAGCTTTCTTT. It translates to CASRAGMNTEAFF.